The present entry profiles one TCR beta chain with its context. Its binding antigen is unknown. No much larger clonotype is one base removed from it; base qualities were not supplied. This sample is part of a study of cytomegalovirus exposure and HLA in healthy donors (dated by TCRdb to about 2017). With regard to the full study: An earlier analysis of several hundred of the donors reported approximately 260 Gb of sequence data and 117 million unique TCR beta sequences obtained from approximately 180 million T cells. The number of donors typed differed by locus, with roughly 629-640 for A, B, C, DRB1 and DQB1, over 500 for DQA1, 600 to 610 for DPA1, and around 430 for DPB1. In addition to the first cohort of 666 subjects, a separate validation cohort of 100 to 150 different subjects was used. Alongside the repertoire data, information on donor age, sex, ethnicity and CMV serostatus was compiled. The aim of the study was to test whether cataloging public T cell receptors could identify signatures of past pathogen exposure. An early release that covered about 640 HLA-typed donors contained approximately 320 gigabases of sequencing data and about 93 million unique TCR sequences. The genetic ancestry cluster associated with self-reported Caucasian donors included 81% of the 300 to 450 genotyped donors. Using immunosequencing, the study profiled T cell repertoires from 640 or so subjects and related those repertoires to cytomegalovirus serostatus. On average, roughly 250,000 unique TCR beta nucleotide sequences were sequenced per donor among roughly 430 genotyped donors of the cohort, with 15% to 20% of those sequences being non-productive. To study patterns of TCR occurrence, a later analysis re-analyzed previously published TCR beta repertoires from 666 donors and added high-resolution HLA genotyping. All discovery cohort repertoires had been generated using a single sequencing platform. HLA typing covered class I and class II loci at four-digit resolution. Rather than drawing on any new phenotypic data, the later analysis identified candidate immune exposures from TCR beta sequences and the way those sequences occurred across donors. An earlier analysis of about 620 of the donors applied high-throughput TCR beta sequencing to assess whether each TCR beta V gene segment acted as functional or pseudogenic. High-throughput TCR immunosequencing, statistical association of individual TCRs with disease status, and machine learning were combined to predict cytomegalovirus infection status. A later genetic analysis used genome-wide SNP genotypes for about 65% of the 666 donors, treating that subset as a discovery cohort. Roughly 5 DR-DQ haplotypes were handled as single units for association and clustering, since linkage in the cohort was strong.

From the cysteine up to the phenylalanine, the CDR3 has a length of 15 residues. Here the CDR3 DNA is all that survives: 45 bases in frame from base 1. V is reduced by 0 bases and J by 3 bases, leaving a spacing of 10 bases between them. CDR1 and CDR2 were assigned from the germline V gene (reference sequence) as SGHNT and YYREEE. The cohort was made up of about 610 healthy bone marrow donors. At the time of sampling, every cohort member was nominally healthy, though immune exposures that went unrecorded were likely present. The donor was CMV seropositive and was included in the group of about 290 seropositive cohort members. Every donor gave a peripheral blood sample, and the peripheral blood mononuclear cells from that sample were used for TCR beta sequencing. The Qiagen DNeasy Blood Extraction Kit was used to extract genomic DNA from the blood cell samples. Libraries were built with the immunoSEQ multiplex PCR assay. For the multiplex PCR, a mixture combining 60 forward primers for TCR Vbeta segments and 13 reverse primers for TCR Jbeta segments was used. The CDR3 region of rearranged TCR beta genes was amplified from genomic DNA by a multiplex PCR assay. The amplified TCR beta libraries were sequenced on the Illumina HiSeq System as 87-base-pair reads. For the original study's pipeline: A later analysis tallied roughly 78 million unique TCR beta chains across the 666 repertoires, and approximately 9.9 million of those chains were shared by two or more donors. A nearest-neighbor algorithm error-corrected the raw reads and collapsed the reads into unique sequences, merging closely related sequences to remove PCR and sequencing errors. CDR3 sequences were aligned to IMGT reference sequences to assign V, D and J gene segments. For a sequence to be retained, a match of at least six nucleotides to both a V gene segment and a J gene segment was required. Rearrangements were classified as productive when the CDR3 lacked stop codons and remained in frame with V and J, and all other rearrangements were classified as non-productive. CDR3 was defined according to IMGT convention as the region running from the second conserved V-encoded cysteine to the conserved J-encoded phenylalanine. The earlier analysis of approximately 590 of the donors excluded any sequence lacking an unambiguous match to a single V gene segment. In an earlier analysis of some 590 of the donors, a V segment was called functional when productive rearrangements were above 56.7%, and segregating when the standard deviation between donors exceeded 5%. To diagnose cytomegalovirus status from the catalog of TCR beta chain sequences, a statistical classification framework was built. In a later analysis, TCR nucleotide sequences were compared against IMGT/GENE-DB human TR gene sequences so that V and J genes could be assigned. The TCRdist pipeline was used in a later analysis to assign CDR3 sequences and most-parsimonious VDJ recombination scenarios. In a later analysis, each TCR beta chain was defined by its CDR3 amino acid sequence together with its V-gene family, and reads lacking a unique V-gene family were excluded. As a way to deal with suspected cross-contamination and a sequencing artifact, a later analysis dropped 450 to 700 nucleotide sequences that were highly shared and had low generation probability. In a later analysis, a clonal expansion index for each public chain was calculated from normalized within-repertoire ranks of inferred template counts. Generation probabilities in a later analysis came from a VDJ recombination model fitted to out-of-frame rearrangements, and those results were checked against IGoR. A later analysis scored TCR-TCR, TCR-HLA and TCR-CMV co-occurrence with hypergeometric tests, applying a repertoire-size bias correction to TCR pairs. To estimate false discovery rates, a later analysis permuted the HLA or CMV assignments 20 times. In a later analysis, co-occurring TCRs were grouped using DBSCAN, and TCRdist sequence similarity was added for clustering within HLA-allele-positive subsets. Repertoires with fewer than 30,000 or more than 120,000 public chains were left out of co-occurrence clustering, as were about 5 repertoires with anomalous nucleotide sharing. Held by TCRdb, this immuneACCESS table contains in-frame sequences only and omits some clones. Under half of the omission traces to an unresolved V gene where checked; the cause of the rest is unknown. That table furnishes V, J and clone size, whereas the DNA furnished D and trimming. The sample data list some 77,000 clones, and about 80% of these were observed just once. The ten most abundant clones make up about 23% of the sample.

Overall study results and their limits: Roughly 17 rarely observed V segments, including chromosome 9 orphons, were excluded from the earlier analysis of about 610 of the donors because counts were too low. A later analysis associated about 17,000 TCR beta sequences with specific HLA alleles at a false discovery rate of 0.05. Immune exposure information for the cohort was limited to CMV serostatus. A later genetic analysis reported fewer N-insertions in productive TCRs among donors in an Asian-associated ancestry cluster than the roughly 620-donor mean. The study listed 150 to 200 TCR beta chains as associated with cytomegalovirus. The presence/absence analyses assumed that sequencing depth was roughly uniform across donors, and that assumption may not be true. Only TCR beta chains were sequenced in this cohort, and the absence of alpha or paired-chain data limited detectable features. In a later genetic analysis, a missense DCLRE1C variant was associated with V-gene and J-gene trimming of TCR beta chains, and the association was replicated in an independent cohort. Because HLA typing was unavailable for some donors at each locus, only the typed subset was used in association tests. In a later analysis, the rate of TCR association differed among HLA loci, with DRB1 alleles having the most associated TCRs and HLA-C alleles having the fewest. In a later analysis, most CMV-associated TCR beta chains were found to appear HLA-restricted, with HLA associations seemingly driven largely by CMV exposure. Some IMGT-functional V segments, including TRBV6-2 and TRBV6-3, could not be distinguished by the 87-base-pair reads and were therefore excluded. In a later analysis, HLA-associated TCR beta chains were found to be more clonally expanded and to have lower generation probabilities than equally common non-associated chains. A later analysis reported that several top co-occurrence clusters appeared linked to parvovirus B19, influenza, CMV and Epstein-Barr virus. The sequencing pipeline was judged likely to have produced a cluster of highly shared sequence variants as a technical artifact. An earlier analysis of 587 of the donors showed that most TCR beta V segments appeared in productive rearrangements either about 87% or about 30% of the time, which broadly matched IMGT annotations. A further reported finding was that TCR beta sequences accurately predicted the HLA-A and HLA-B alleles for most subjects in the first cohort. Assigning TCR associations to individual alleles was difficult when HLA alleles, especially DR and DQ, strongly co-occurred. The classifier was reported to diagnose cytomegalovirus status with high specificity and sensitivity in both the original and validation cohorts. Three of the identified cytomegalovirus-associated TCR beta chains were confirmed in vitro to be specific for cytomegalovirus antigens. Most TCR sequences were seen in very few donors, while some public TCRs were found in many individuals. Linkage disequilibrium might explain the correlated functional status among segregating V segments, but an unknown experimental factor could not be excluded. It was suggested by the authors that the approach could potentially be generalized to other disease states and immunological phenotypes.

The receptor chain draws on TRBV5-4 and TRBJ1-5; no D gene call is confident. Sequencing was performed on PBMCs. The receptor was derived from a woman aged 45 to 65 in good health and CMV-seropositive. The DNA is as follows: TGTGCCAGCAGCTTGGGCCCCGGTCCCAATCAGCCCCAGCATTTT. This encodes CASSLGPGPNQPQHF. The full variable domain, completed from the reference TRBV5-4 and TRBJ1-5 proteins outside the CDR3, reads ETGVTQSPTHLIKTRGQQVTLRCSSQSGHNTVSWYQQALGQGPQFIFQYYREEENGRGNFPPRFSGLQFPNYSSELNVNALELDDSALYLCASSLGPGPNQPQHFGDGTRLSIL.